This TCR beta chain stems from a study of human T cells and chemical hapten exposure. Study-wide results and limits: More PT1 expanded TCRs went with higher patch test scores.

CDR1 is SGHRS and CDR2 is YFSETQ in the germline V gene. Trimming stripped 0 bases from V and 2 bases from J, with 10 bases between. The CDR3 spans 15 residues. This clonotype was picked up many times. Its antigen is as yet unknown. Each CDR3 protein is one row after TCRdb ran MiXCR on the RACE reads. Altogether about 380,000 distinct CDR3 sequences are present, approximately 5.1% being singletons, with the ten largest covering just over 2.5%. Time point denoted: pre-sensitization, week 0. Indicated treatment: therapeutic diphenylcyclopropenone sensitization with weekly scalp DPC. Blood was collected ahead of every patch test applied.

The chain uses TRBV5-1 and TRBJ2-3; D possibly corresponds to TRBD2 (6 bases). This material consisted of whole blood, taken in connection with sensitization to the hapten diphenylcyclopropenone (DPC). The source is a woman aged 45-65 years with alopecia areata. Some clones in this sample may be carry-over from other donors' samples. CDR3: CASSLVADLTDTQYF. CDR3 nucleotides: TGCGCCAGCAGCTTGGTAGCGGACCTCACAGATACGCAGTATTTT.